This TCR beta chain was captured in a study of blood T cell repertoires in COVID-19. Profiled with immunoSEQ multiplex PCR; TCRdb holds only in-frame clones, not every one. The sample includes 300,000 to 400,000 clones, around nine tenths of them seen just once. With 3 bases clipped from V and 1 base from J, the junction kept 16 bases outside the gene matches. The CDR3 sequence is 19 residues long. The V gene's germline CDR1 is LNHDA and CDR2 SQIVND (reference sequence). This chain joins TRBV19 and TRBJ1-2, with 8 bases fitting TRBD1. This TCR was sampled from a woman aged 70-85 years with COVID-19, enrolled during active disease. Sequenced: peripheral blood. Here the CDR3 reads CASSMSYRDRRNFNYGYTF. CDR3 DNA sequence: TGTGCCAGTAGTATGAGCTACCGGGACAGGCGCAACTTTAACTATGGCTACACCTTC.